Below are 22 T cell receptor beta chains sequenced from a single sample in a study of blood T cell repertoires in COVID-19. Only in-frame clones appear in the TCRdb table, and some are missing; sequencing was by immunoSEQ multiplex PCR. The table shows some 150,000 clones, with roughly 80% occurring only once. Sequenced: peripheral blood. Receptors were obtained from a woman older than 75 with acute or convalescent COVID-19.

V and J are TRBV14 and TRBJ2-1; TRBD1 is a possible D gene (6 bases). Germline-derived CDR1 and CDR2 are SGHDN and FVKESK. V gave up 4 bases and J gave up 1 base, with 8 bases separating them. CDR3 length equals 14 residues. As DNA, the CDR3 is TGTGCCAGCAGCCGTAGGGGGTCCTACAATGAGCAGTTCTTC. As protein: CASSRRGSYNEQFF.

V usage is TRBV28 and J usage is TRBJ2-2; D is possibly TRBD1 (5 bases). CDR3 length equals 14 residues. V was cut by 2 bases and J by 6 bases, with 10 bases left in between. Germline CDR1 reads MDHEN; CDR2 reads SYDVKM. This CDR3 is CASSLTGPPGELFF. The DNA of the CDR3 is TGTGCCAGCAGTTTAACAGGCCCCCCCGGGGAGCTGTTTTTT.

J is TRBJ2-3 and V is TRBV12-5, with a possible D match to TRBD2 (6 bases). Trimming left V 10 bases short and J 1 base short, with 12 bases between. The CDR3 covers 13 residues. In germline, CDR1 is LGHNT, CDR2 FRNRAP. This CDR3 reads CATGGAGTDTQYF. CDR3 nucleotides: TGTGCTACAGGCGGGGCGGGCACAGATACGCAGTATTTT.

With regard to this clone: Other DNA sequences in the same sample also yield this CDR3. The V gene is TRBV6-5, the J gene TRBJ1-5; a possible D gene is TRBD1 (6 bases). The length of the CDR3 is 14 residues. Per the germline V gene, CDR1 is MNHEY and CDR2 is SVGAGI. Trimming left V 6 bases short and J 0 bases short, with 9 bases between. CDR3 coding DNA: TGTGCCAGCAGGACAGGATATAGCAATCAGCCCCAGCATTTT. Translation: CASRTGYSNQPQHF.

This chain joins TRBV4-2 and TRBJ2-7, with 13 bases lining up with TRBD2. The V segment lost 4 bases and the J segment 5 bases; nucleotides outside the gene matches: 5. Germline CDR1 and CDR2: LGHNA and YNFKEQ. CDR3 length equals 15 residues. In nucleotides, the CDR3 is TGTGCCAGCAGCCTTACCGGGACTAGCGGGGACGAGCAGTACTTC. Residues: CASSLTGTSGDEQYF.

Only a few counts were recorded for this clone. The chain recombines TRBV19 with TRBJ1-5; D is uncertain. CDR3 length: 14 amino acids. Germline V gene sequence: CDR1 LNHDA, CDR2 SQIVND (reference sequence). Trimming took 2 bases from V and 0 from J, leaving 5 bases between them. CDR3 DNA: TGTGCCAGTAGTATAACTTATAGCAATCAGCCCCAGCATTTT. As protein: CASSITYSNQPQHF.

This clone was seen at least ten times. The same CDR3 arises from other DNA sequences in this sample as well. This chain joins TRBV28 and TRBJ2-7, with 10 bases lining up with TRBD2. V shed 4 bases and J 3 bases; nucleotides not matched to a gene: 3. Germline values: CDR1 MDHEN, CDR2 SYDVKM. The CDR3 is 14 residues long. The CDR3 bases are TGTGCCAGCAGTTATAGCGGGAGGCTCTACGAGCAGTACTTC. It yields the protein CASSYSGRLYEQYF.

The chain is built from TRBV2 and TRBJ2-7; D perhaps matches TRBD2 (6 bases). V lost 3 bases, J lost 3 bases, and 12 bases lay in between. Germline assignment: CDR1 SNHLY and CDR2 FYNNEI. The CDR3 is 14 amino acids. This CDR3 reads CASSDRLASYEQYF. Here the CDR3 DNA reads TGTGCCAGCAGTGACCGGCTAGCGAGCTACGAGCAGTACTTC.

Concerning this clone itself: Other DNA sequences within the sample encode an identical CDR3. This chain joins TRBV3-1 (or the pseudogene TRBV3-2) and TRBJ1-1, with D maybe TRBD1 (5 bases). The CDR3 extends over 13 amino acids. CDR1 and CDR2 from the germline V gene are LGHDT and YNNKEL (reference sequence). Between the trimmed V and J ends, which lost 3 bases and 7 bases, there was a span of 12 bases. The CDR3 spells CASSQRGGSEAFF. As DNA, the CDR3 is TGTGCCAGCAGCCAGAGGGGAGGCAGTGAAGCTTTCTTT.

The CDR3 DNA sequence: TGTGCCAGCAGCACGGCCAGAGGGAGCACTGAAGCTTTCTTT. Encoded protein: CASSTARGSTEAFF. This sequence joins TRBV7-9 and TRBJ1-1; D call uncertain. Trimming left V 5 bases short and J 4 bases short, with 14 bases between. The CDR3 consists of 14 residues. Germline V gene sequence: CDR1 SEHNR, CDR2 FQNEAQ (reference sequence).

DNA of the CDR3: TGTGCCAGCAGCTTGGTGGCGGCCACCGGGGAGCTGTTTTTT. Its protein is CASSLVAATGELFF. This rearrangement joins TRBV5-8 to TRBJ2-2; D is ambiguous. The CDR3 totals 14 residues. Between the trimmed V and J ends, which lost 0 bases and 4 bases, there was a span of 7 bases. Per germline, CDR1 SGHTS and CDR2 YDEGEE.

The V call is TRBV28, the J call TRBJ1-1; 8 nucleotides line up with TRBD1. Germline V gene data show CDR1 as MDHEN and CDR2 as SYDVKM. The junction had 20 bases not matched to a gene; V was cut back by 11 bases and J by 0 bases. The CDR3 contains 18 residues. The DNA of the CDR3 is TGTGCCGCCAGCGCATATTTATACGGGACAGGAATGAACACTGAAGCTTTCTTT. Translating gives CAASAYLYGTGMNTEAFF.

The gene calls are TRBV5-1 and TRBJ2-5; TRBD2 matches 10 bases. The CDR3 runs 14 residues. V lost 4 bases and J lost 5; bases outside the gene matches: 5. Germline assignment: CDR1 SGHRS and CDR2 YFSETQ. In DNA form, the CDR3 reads TGCGCCAGCAGCCTAGGGACTAGCGCGGAGACCCAGTACTTC. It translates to CASSLGTSAETQYF.

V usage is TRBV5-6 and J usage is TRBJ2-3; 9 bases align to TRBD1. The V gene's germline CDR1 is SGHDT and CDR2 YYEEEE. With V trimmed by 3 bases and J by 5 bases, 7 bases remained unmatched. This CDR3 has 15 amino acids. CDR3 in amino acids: CASSWDRVGGDTQYF. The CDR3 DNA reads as TGTGCCAGCAGCTGGGACAGGGTAGGGGGAGATACGCAGTATTTT.

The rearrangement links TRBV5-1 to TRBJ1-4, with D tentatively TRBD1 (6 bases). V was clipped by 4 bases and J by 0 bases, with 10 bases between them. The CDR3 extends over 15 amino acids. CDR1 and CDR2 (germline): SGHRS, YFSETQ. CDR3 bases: TGCGCCAGCAGCCCCGGACAGACAACTAATGAAAAACTGTTTTTT. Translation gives CASSPGQTTNEKLFF.

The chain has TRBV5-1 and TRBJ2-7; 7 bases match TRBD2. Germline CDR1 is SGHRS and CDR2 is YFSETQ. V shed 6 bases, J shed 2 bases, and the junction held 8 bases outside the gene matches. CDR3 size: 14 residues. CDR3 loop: CASTEGGITYEQYF. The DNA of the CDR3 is TGCGCCAGCACCGAGGGAGGGATTACCTACGAGCAGTACTTC.

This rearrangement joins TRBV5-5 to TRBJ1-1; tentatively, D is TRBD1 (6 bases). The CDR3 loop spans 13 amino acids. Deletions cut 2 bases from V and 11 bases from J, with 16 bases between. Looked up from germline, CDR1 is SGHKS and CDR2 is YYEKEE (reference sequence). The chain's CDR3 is CASSLQQGISAFF. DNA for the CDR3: TGTGCCAGCAGCTTACAACAGGGTATATCGGCTTTCTTT.

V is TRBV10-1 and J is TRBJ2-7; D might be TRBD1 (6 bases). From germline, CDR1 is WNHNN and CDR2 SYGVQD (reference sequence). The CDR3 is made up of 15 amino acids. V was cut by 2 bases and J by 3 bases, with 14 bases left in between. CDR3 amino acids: CASSEGRGTFYEQYF. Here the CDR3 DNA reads TGCGCCAGCAGTGAGGGTAGGGGGACCTTCTACGAGCAGTACTTC.

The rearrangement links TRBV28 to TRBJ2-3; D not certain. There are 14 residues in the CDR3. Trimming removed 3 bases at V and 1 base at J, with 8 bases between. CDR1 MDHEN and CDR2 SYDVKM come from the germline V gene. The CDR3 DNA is TGTGCCAGCAGTTTTTCCTCCCGCACAGATACGCAGTATTTT. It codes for CASSFSSRTDTQYF.

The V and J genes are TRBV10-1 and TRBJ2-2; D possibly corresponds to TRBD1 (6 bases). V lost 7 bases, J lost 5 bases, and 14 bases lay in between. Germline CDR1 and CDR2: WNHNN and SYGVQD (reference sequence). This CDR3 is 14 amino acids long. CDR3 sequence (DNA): TGCGCCAGCACAGGGGAGTTGAGAACCGGGGAGCTGTTTTTT. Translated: CASTGELRTGELFF.

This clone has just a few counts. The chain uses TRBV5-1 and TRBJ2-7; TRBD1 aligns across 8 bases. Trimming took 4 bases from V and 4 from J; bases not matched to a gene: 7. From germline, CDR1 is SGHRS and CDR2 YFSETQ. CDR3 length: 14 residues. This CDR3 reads CASSLDRARYEQYF. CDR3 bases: TGCGCCAGCAGCCTGGACAGGGCGAGGTACGAGCAGTACTTC.

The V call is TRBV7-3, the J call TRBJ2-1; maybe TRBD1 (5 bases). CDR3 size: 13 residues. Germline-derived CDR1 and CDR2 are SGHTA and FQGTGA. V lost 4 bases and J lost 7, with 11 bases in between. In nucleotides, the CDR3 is TGTGCCAGCAGCTCCTTTAGACAGAATGAGCAGTTCTTC. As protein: CASSSFRQNEQFF.